This entry describes one T cell receptor (beta chain). This sample stems from a study of OX40 agonist ivuxolimab in advanced cancers. Study overall: Each dose-escalation patient presented with hepatocellular carcinoma, melanoma, renal cell or head and neck cancer. Earlier anti-PD-1, anti-PD-L1 or anti-CTLA-4 therapy was permitted; about 38% had received some.

Produced via immunoSEQ multiplex PCR; TCRdb's table is partial and in-frame only. The sample yields some 72,000 clones, roughly 93% seen once. The sequenced sample was CD4+ or CD8+ T cells sorted from blood, obtained in a trial of the OX40 agonist ivuxolimab. This clonotype was obtained from an adult with an advanced solid tumor such as melanoma, head and neck, liver or kidney cancer.

The CDR3 nucleotides are TGTGCCAGCAGTTTATTGAAAGGGACAGGCATAGCCAAAAACATTCAGTACTTC. Its translation is CASSLLKGTGIAKNIQYF. The rearrangement links TRBV28 to TRBJ2-4, with TRBD1 matching over 8 bases. This CDR3 region has 18 residues. V gave up 1 base and J gave up 0 bases; unmatched junction bases: 8. Germline V lookup: CDR1 MDHEN, CDR2 SYDVKM.